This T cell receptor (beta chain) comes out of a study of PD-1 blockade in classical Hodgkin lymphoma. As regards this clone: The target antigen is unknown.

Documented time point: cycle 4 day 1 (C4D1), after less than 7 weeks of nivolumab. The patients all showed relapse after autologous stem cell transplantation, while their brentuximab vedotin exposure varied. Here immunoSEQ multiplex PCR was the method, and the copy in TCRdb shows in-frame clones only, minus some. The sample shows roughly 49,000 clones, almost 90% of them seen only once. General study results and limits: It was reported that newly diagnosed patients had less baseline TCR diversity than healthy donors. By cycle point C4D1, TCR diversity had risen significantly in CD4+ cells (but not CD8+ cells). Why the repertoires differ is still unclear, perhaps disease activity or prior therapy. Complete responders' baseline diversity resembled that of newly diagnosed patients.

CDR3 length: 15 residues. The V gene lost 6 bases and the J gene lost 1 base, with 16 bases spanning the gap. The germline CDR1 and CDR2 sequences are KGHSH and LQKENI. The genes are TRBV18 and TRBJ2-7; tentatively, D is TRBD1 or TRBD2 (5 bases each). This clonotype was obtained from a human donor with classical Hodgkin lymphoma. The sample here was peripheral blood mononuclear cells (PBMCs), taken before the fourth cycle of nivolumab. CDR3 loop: CASSPPGRKSYEQYF. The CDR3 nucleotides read TGTGCCAGCTCGCCCCCGGGACGGAAATCCTACGAGCAGTACTTC.